The source of this TCR beta chain is a study of tumor-infiltrating lymphocytes in primary liver carcinoma. Starting from around 510 ng of total RNA, TCR beta cDNA was produced with a primer in the constant region. The TCR beta library was amplified through three nested multiplex PCR rounds in a modified ARM-PCR procedure. TRBV1-TRBV30 forward primers paired with a C-beta reverse primer drove the first two PCR rounds, 10 cycles each. TCRdb fed the multiplex PCR reads into MiXCR, producing one record per CDR3 protein. Among about 310,000 distinct CDR3 sequences, approximately 58% were seen once, and the ten largest hold about a sixth. CDR1 is MDHEN and CDR2 is SYDVKM in the germline V gene. This CDR3 spans 11 amino acids. Blood RNA originated from unsorted whole blood, with germline DNA additionally extracted. Points from the study as a whole: Tumor top-250-clone fractions significantly exceeded those of blood (p = 0.039).

As for this clonotype: Its antigen is not identified.

The genes are TRBV28 and TRBJ2-7; 11 bases map to TRBD2. This TCR derives from a woman in her 30s with primary liver carcinoma and hepatitis B virus infection. The source material was peripheral blood. The CDR3 coding sequence is TGTGGGTTTAGCGGGAGGGTCGAGCAGTACTTC. Encoded protein: CGFSGRVEQYF.